The T cell receptor (beta chain) described here comes from a study of shared clonotypes between healthy human individuals. Germline V gives CDR1 SNHLY, CDR2 FYNNEI. This CDR3 region has 13 residues. V lost 5 bases and J lost 1, with 7 bases in between. Using immunoSEQ multiplex PCR, the repertoire was profiled, and TCRdb retains in-frame clones only, with some absent. Counted here are some 2.4 million clones, over 85% occurring once; the ten biggest clones make up approximately 0.37%. General study results and limits: Naive CD4 clonotypes overlapped across several donors at roughly 5%.

On this clone itself: Its antigen remains unidentified.

The rearrangement joins TRBV2 to TRBJ2-3; D ambiguous. The sequence came from a young man in good health. Some clones in this sample may be carry-over from other donors' samples. Sequencing used naive CD4+ T cells from PBMCs. As to subset: CD45RA+ positively selected. The CDR3 coding sequence is TGTGCCAGCAGTAAGGGCGGCACAGATACGCAGTATTTT. Its translation: CASSKGGTDTQYF.